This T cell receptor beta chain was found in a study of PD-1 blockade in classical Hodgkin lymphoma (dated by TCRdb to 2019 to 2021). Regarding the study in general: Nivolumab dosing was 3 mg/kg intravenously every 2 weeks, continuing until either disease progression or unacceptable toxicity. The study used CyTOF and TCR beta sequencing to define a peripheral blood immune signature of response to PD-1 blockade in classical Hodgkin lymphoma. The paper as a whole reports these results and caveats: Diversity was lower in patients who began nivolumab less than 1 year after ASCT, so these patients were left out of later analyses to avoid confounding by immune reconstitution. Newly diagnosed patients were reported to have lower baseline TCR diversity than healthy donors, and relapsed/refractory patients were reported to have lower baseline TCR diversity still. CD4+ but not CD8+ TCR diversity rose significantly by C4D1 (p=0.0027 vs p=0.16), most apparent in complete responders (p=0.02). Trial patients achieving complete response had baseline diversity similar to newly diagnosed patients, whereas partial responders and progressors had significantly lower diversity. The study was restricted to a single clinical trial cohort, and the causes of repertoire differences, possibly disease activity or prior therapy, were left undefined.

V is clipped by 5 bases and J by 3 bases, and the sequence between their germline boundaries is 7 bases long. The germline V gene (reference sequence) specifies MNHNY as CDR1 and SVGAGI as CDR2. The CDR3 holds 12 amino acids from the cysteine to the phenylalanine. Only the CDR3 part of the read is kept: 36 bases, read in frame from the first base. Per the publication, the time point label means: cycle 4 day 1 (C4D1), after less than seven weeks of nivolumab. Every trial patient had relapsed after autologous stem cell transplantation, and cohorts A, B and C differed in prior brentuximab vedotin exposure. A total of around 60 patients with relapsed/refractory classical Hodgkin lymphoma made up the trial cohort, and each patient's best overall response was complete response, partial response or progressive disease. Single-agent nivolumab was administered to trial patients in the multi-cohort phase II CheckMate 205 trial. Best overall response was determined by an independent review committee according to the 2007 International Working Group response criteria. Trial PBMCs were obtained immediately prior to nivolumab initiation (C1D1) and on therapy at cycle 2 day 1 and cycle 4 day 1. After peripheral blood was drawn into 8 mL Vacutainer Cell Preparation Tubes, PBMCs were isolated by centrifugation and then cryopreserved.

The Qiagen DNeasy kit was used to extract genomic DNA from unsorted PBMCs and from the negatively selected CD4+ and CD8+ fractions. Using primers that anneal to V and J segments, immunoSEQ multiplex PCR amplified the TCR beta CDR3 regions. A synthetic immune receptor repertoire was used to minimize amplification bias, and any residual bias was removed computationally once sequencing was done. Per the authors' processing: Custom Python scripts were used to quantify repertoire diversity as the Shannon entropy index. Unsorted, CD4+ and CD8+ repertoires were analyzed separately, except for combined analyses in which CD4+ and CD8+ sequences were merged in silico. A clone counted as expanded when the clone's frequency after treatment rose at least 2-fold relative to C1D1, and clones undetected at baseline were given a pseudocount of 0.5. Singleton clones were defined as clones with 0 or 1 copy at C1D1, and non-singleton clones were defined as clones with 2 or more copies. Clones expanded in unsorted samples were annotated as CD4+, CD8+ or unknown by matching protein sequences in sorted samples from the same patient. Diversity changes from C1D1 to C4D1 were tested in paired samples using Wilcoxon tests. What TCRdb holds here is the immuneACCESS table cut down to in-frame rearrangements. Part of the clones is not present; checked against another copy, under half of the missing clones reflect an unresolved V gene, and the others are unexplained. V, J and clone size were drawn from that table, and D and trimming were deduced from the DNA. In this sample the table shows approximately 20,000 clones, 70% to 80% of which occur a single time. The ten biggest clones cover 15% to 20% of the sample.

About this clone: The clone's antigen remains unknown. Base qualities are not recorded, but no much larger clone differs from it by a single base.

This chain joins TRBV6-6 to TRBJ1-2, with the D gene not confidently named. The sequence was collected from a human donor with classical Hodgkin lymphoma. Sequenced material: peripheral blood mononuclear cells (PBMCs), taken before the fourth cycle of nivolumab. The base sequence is TGTGCCAGCAGTCCAGCCTACTATGGCTACACCTTC. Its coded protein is CASSPAYYGYTF.